This T cell receptor (beta chain) is drawn from a study of blood T cell repertoires in COVID-19. Clones were sequenced by immunoSEQ multiplex PCR, and TCRdb holds only the in-frame ones, with some missing. The data contain 150,000 to 200,000 clones, 85% to 95% of them singletons. The TCR originated in a woman aged 50 to 65 with acute or convalescent COVID-19. Input material: peripheral blood.

CDR3 sequence: CASSPSNQPQHF. CDR3 bases: TGTGCCAGCAGTCCCAGTAATCAGCCCCAGCATTTT. The chain joins TRBV12-3 or TRBV12-4 to TRBJ1-5; D gene ambiguous. The CDR3 is 12 amino acids. Trimming cost V 5 bases and J 4 bases, with 6 bases left between them.